Listed below are T cell receptor beta chains from one sample, sequenced in a study of vaccination effects on CD4 cells after COVID-19. Their antigens remain unidentified. Libraries were prepared by immunoSEQ multiplex PCR; TCRdb keeps only in-frame clonotypes and omits some of them. Among approximately 23,000 clones listed, 65% to 80% were seen once. The sample in question was CD4+ T cells from PBMCs cultured with HCoV-NL63 spike peptides, obtained before COVID-19 vaccination. The receptors were gathered from a human donor who received a COVID-19 vaccine. CDR3s leave out the opening cysteine and the closing phenylalanine or tryptophan. Rows may omit the clone size; those that give it use once, few, many or a size class.

.	TRBV12-5	15	TRBJ2-1	ASGLGLAGDSYNEQF
.	TRBV6-5	13	TRBJ1-5	ASSVGTGGNQPQH
.	TRBV6-1	12	TRBJ2-3	ASSEHGGPDTQY
.	TRBV12-3/TRBV12-4	11	TRBJ1-2	ASSFQGTYGYT
.	TRBV7-2	15	TRBJ2-5	ASSLVGVIGSAETQY
.	TRBV7-8	12	TRBJ2-3	ASSLVPGGDTQY
.	TRBV5-1	12	TRBJ1-4	ASSLAPGGEKLF
few	TRBV4-1	14	TRBJ1-1	ASSPPLFIMNTEAF
.	TRBV28	12	TRBJ1-1	ASSLSQANTEAF
.	TRBV6-2/TRBV6-3	15	TRBJ2-5	ASSPRLGTSGSETQY
.	TRBV6-4	13	TRBJ1-5	ASSVTQGSSQPQH
.	TRBV5-1	17	TRBJ2-7	ASSFGYSGRAFRVDEQY
.	TRBV24-1	14	TRBJ2-3	ATSDLGTDLTDTQY
few	TRBV10-1	12	TRBJ2-2	ASSDSPNTGELF
.	TRBV4-1	17	TRBJ1-2	ASSQDLSYRFPTGDGYT
.	TRBV2	13	TRBJ2-5	ASSPWGGLQETQY
.	TRBV19	12	TRBJ1-5	ASTPGQGNQPQH
.	TRBV11-2	11	TRBJ2-1	ASSFGLNNEQF
.	TRBV6-6	11	TRBJ1-2	ARMGTTGYGYT
.	TRBV6-6	18	TRBJ2-7	ASSPDQLGGEWESPYEQY
.	TRBV18	14	TRBJ1-1	ASSPVKWGGNTEAF
.	TRBV9	12	TRBJ1-1	ASSGQGSYTEAF
.	TRBV10-1	13	TRBJ2-1	ASSEAQSSYNEQF
.	TRBV18	9	TRBJ1-1	ASSSNTEAF
.	TRBV12-3/TRBV12-4	10	TRBJ1-2	ASSLWGAGYT
few	TRBV6-5	11	TRBJ1-1	ASSQQGYTEAF
.	TRBV21-1	15	TRBJ2-7	ASSGAGGPIRPYEQY
.	TRBV4-1	16	TRBJ2-3	ASSRLARLSSSTDTQY
.	TRBV7-9	13	TRBJ1-1	ASSSQGPLGTEAF
.	TRBV7-9	14	TRBJ1-2	ASSLGSLRGDYGYT
few	TRBV27	10	TRBJ2-2	ASSLAAGELF